What follows are 8 T cell receptor beta chains derived from one specimen sequenced in a study of cytomegalovirus exposure and HLA in healthy donors. PCR primers comprised 60 Vbeta and 13 Jbeta primers. Clones were read by immunoSEQ multiplex PCR, and TCRdb kept only the in-frame ones, dropping some. Its clone listing holds around 50,000 clones. The sample was PBMCs. All receptors come from a woman aged 35 to 49 in good health and CMV-seronegative.

This sequence joins TRBV27 and TRBJ1-2; the match to TRBD1 covers 10 bases. The CDR3 loop spans 17 amino acids. Per germline, CDR1 MNHEY and CDR2 SMNVEV (reference sequence). V gave up 3 bases and J gave up 2 bases; unmatched junction bases: 9. CDR3 DNA: TGTGCCAGCAGTTTTAGCGGGACAGGGGAAAGAAACTATGGCTACACCTTC. It translates to CASSFSGTGERNYGYTF.

The chain uses TRBV4-3 and TRBJ1-6; D call uncertain. The CDR3 contains 14 residues. Trimming took 1 base from V and 7 from J, leaving 8 bases between them. From germline, CDR1 is LGHNA and CDR2 YSLEER. The CDR3 here is CASSQVQSNSPLHF. CDR3 DNA sequence: TGCGCCAGCAGCCAAGTGCAGTCAAATTCACCCCTCCACTTT.

The chain carries TRBV7-9 and TRBJ2-1; 10 positions match TRBD1. The V segment lost 3 bases and the J segment 0 bases; nucleotides outside the gene matches: 2. Germline assignment: CDR1 SEHNR and CDR2 FQNEAQ (reference sequence). The CDR3 is 16 amino acids. CDR3 DNA: TGTGCCAGCAGCTTGGGACAGGGGAGCTCCTACAATGAGCAGTTCTTC. Translated, it gives CASSLGQGSSYNEQFF.

The rearrangement links TRBV27 to TRBJ2-7; the match to TRBD1 covers 8 bases. Per germline, CDR1 MNHEY and CDR2 SMNVEV (reference sequence). Germline trimming cut 4 bases from V and 5 bases from J; bases unmatched to any gene: 7. This CDR3 spans 14 amino acids. Here the CDR3 reads CASSSPGGRDEQYF. DNA for the CDR3: TGTGCCAGCAGTTCCCCAGGGGGCAGGGACGAGCAGTACTTC.

V gene TRBV5-1 combines with J gene TRBJ2-5; no firm D call. This CDR3 has 15 amino acids. Germline loops: CDR1 SGHRS, CDR2 YFSETQ. V gave up 4 bases and J gave up 2 bases, with 15 bases separating them. This CDR3 reads CASSPPLAKQETQYF. Written as DNA, the CDR3 is TGCGCCAGCAGCCCGCCCCTGGCCAAACAAGAGACCCAGTACTTC.

The genes are TRBV6-6 and TRBJ1-4; D is undetermined. Trimming stripped 7 bases from V and 1 base from J, with 10 bases between. From germline, CDR1 is MNHNY and CDR2 SVGAGI (reference sequence). The CDR3 runs to 14 residues. The CDR3 DNA follows: TGTGCCAGCACCGAGGGCGGAACTAATGAAAAACTGTTTTTT. Translation: CASTEGGTNEKLFF.

The chain joins TRBV5-1 to TRBJ1-1; D ambiguous. Trimming removed 5 bases from V and 0 bases from J, with 11 bases in between. This CDR3 spans 14 amino acids. Germline assignment: CDR1 SGHRS and CDR2 YFSETQ. The chain's CDR3 is CASRQEPMNTEAFF. CDR3 sequence (DNA): TGCGCCAGCAGGCAGGAACCCATGAACACTGAAGCTTTCTTT.

The chain couples TRBV6-5 to TRBJ1-4; D unresolved. Trimming shortened V by 0 bases and J by 4 bases, and 6 bases separated the two germline ends. The CDR3 extends over 14 amino acids. Germline V gene data show CDR1 as MNHEY and CDR2 as SVGAGI. DNA of the CDR3: TGTGCCAGCAGTTACTCTGGCAGTAATGAAAAACTGTTTTTT. Translating gives CASSYSGSNEKLFF.